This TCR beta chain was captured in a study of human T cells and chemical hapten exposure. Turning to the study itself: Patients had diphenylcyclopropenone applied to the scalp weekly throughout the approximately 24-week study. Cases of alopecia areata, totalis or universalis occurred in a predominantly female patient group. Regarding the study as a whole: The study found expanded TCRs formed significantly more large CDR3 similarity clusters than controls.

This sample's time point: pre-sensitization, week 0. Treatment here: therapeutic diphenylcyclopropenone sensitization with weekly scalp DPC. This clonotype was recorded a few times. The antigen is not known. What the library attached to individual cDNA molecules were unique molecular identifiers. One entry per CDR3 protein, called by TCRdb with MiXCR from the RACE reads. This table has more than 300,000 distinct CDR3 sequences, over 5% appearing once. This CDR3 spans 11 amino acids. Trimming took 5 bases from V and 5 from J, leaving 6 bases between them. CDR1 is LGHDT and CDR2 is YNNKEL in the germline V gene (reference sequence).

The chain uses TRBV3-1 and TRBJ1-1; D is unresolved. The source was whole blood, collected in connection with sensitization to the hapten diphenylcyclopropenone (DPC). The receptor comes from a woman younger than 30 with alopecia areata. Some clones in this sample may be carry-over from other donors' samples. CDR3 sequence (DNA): TGTGCCAGCAGCGGGGAAACTGAAGCTTTCTTT. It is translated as CASSGETEAFF.